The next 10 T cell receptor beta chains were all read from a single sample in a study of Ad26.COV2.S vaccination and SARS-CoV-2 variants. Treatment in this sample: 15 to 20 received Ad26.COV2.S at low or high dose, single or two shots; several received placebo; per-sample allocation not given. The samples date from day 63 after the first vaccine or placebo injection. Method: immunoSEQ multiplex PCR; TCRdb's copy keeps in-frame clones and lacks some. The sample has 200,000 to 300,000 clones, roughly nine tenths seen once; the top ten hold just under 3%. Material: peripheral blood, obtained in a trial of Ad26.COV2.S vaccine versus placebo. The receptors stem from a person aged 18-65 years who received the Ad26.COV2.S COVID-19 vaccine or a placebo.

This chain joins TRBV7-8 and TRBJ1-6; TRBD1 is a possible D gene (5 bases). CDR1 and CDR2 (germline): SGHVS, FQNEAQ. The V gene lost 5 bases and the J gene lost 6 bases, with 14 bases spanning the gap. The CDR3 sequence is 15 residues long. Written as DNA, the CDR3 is TGTGCCAGCAGCCCAATTGGGGGGTCTAATTCACCCCTCCACTTT. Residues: CASSPIGGSNSPLHF.

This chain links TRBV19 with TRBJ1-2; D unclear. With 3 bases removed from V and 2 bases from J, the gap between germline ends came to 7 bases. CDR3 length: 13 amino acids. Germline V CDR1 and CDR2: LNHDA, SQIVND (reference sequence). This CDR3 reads CASSINANYGYTF. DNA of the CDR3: TGTGCCAGTAGTATCAATGCAAACTATGGCTACACCTTC.

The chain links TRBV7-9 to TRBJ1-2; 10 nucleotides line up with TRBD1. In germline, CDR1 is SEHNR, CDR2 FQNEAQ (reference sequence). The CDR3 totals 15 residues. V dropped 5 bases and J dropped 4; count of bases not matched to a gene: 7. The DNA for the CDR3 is TGTGCCAGCAGCAACGGACAGGGGGAGATCTATGGCTACACCTTC. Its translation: CASSNGQGEIYGYTF.

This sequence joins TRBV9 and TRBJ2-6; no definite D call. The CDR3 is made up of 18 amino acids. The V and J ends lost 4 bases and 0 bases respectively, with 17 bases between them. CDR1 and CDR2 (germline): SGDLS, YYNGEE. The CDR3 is CASSYPVTDNSGANVLTF. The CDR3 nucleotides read TGTGCCAGCAGCTACCCGGTGACGGATAACTCTGGGGCCAACGTCCTGACTTTC.

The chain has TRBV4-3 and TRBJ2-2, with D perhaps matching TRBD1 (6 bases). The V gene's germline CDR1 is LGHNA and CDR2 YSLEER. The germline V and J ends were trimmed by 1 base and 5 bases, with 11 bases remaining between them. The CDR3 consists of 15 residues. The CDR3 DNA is TGCGCCAGCAGCCAAGCGGAGAGGGGGACCGGGGAGCTGTTTTTT. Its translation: CASSQAERGTGELFF.

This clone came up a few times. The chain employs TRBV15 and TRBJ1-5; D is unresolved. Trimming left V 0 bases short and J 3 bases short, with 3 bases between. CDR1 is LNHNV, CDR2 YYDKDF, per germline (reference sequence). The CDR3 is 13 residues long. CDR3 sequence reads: CATSRDPNQPQHF. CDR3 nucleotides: TGTGCCACCAGCAGAGATCCCAATCAGCCCCAGCATTTT.

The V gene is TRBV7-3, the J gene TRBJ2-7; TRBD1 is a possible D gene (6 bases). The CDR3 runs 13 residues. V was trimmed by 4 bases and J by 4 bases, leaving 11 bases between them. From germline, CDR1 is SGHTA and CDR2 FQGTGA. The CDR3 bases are TGTGCCAGCAGCTATGGGACATCGTACGAGCAGTACTTC. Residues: CASSYGTSYEQYF.

CDR3 region: CASSISNYGYTF. In DNA form, the CDR3 reads TGCGCCAGCAGCATTTCAAACTATGGCTACACCTTC. This chain links TRBV5-1 with TRBJ1-2; no firm D call. Between the trimmed V and J ends, which lost 4 bases and 2 bases, there was a span of 6 bases. This CDR3 is 12 amino acids long. The germline gives CDR1 SGHRS, CDR2 YFSETQ.

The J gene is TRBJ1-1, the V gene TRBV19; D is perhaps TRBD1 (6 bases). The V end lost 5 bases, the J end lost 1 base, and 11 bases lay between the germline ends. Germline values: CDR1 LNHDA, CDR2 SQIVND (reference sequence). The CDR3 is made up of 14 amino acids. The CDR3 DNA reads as TGTGCCAGTAGTCTCACGGACAGGAACACTGAAGCTTTCTTT. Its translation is CASSLTDRNTEAFF.

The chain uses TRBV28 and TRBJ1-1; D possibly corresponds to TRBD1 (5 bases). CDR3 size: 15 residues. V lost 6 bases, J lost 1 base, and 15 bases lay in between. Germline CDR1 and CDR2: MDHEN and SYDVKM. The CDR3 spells CASRDSLGGNTEAFF. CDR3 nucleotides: TGTGCCAGCAGAGACTCGCTGGGGGGGAACACTGAAGCTTTCTTT.